The sequence of this T cell receptor beta chain was determined in a study of blood T cell repertoires in COVID-19. On the study more broadly: Acute and convalescent COVID-19 samples came from the United States, Italy and Spain. PBMCs, B-cell-depleted T cells, or T cells were the source of the cDNA or gDNA that made up the material.

This CDR3 has 13 residues. V shed 1 base and J shed 8 bases, with 8 bases lying between them. Germline assignment: CDR1 SEHNR and CDR2 FQNEAQ (reference sequence). As processed by the authors: Reference gene primer amplification in the assay estimated nucleated cell counts. Only in-frame clones appear in the TCRdb table, and some are missing; sequencing was by immunoSEQ multiplex PCR. The V and J calls and clone size are taken from that table; D and trimming were inferred from the DNA. The sample yields approximately 240,000 clones, about 80% seen once. The sequence derives from a woman older than 75 with active or convalescent COVID-19. Sequencing used peripheral blood. The chain couples TRBV7-9 to TRBJ1-4; a weak D match, TRBD1 (5 bases). Here the CDR3 reads CASSLGQQEKLFF. The CDR3 region has the DNA TGTGCCAGCAGCTTAGGACAGCAGGAAAAACTGTTTTTT. Full variable domain (outside the CDR3, taken from reference TRBV7-9 and TRBJ1-4): DTGVSQNPRHKITKRGQNVTFRCDPISEHNRLYWYRQTLGQGPEFLTYFQNEAQLEKSRLLSDRFSAERPKGSFSTLEIQRTEQGDSAMYLCASSLGQQEKLFFGSGTQLSVL.